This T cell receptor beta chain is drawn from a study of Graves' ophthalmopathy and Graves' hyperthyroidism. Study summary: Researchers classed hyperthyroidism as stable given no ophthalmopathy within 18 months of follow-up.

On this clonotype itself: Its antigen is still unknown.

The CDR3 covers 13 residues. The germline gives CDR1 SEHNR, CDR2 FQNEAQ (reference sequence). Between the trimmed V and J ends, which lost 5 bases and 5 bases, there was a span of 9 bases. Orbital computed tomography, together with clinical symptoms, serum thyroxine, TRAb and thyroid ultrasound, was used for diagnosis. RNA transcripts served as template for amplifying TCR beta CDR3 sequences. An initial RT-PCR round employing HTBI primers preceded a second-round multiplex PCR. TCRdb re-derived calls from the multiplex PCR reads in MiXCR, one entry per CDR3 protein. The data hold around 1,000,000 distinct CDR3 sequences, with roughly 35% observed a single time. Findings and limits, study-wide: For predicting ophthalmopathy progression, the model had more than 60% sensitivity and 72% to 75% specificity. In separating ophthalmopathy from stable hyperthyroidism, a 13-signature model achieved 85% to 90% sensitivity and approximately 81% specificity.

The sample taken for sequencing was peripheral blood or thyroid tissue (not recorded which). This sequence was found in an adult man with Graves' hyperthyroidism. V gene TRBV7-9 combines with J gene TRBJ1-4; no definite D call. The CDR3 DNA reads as TGTGCCAGCAGCCCGGACCTGAATGAAAAACTGTTTTTT. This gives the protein CASSPDLNEKLFF.